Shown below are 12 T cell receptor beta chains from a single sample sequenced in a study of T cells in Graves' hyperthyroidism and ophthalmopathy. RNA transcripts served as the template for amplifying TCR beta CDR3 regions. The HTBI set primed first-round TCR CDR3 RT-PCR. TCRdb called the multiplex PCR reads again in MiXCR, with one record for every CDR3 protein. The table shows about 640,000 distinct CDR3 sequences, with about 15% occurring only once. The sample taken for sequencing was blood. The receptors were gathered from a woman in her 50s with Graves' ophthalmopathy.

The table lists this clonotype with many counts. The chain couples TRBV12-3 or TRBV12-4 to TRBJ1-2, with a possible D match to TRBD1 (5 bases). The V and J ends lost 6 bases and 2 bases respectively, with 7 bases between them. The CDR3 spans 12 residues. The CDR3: CASSGHNYGYTF. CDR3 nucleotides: TGTGCCAGCAGCGGACACAACTATGGCTACACCTTC.

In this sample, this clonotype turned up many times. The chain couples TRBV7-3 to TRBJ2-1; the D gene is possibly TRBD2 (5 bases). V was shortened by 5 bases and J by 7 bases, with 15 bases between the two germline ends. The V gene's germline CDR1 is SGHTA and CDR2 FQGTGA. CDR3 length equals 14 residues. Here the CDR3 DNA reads TGTGCCAGCAGCGACCTCGGGAACTCTAATGAGCAGTTCTTC. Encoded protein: CASSDLGNSNEQFF.

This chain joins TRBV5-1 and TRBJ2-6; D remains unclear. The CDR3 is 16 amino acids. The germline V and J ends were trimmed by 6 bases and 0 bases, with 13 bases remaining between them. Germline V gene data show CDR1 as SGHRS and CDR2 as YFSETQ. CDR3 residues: CASTVEGSSGANVLTF. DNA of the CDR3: TGCGCCAGCACCGTTGAAGGCTCCTCTGGGGCCAACGTCCTGACTTTC.

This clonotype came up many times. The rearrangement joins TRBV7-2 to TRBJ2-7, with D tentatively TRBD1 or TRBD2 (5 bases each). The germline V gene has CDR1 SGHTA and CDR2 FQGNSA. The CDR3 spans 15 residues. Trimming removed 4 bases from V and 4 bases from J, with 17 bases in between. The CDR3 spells CASSYTRDPPYEQYF. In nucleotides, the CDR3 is TGTGCCAGCAGCTATACCCGGGACCCACCGTACGAGCAGTACTTC.

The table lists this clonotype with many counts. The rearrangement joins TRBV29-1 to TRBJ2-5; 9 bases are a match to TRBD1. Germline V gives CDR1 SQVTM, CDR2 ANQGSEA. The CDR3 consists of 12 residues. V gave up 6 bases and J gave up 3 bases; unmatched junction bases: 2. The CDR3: CSVRTGEETQYF. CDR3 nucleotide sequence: TGCAGCGTCAGGACAGGGGAAGAGACCCAGTACTTC.

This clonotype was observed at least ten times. The CDR3 loop is CASSPNGQGIYEQYF. The CDR3 coding sequence is TGTGCCAGTAGCCCCAACGGACAGGGGATCTACGAGCAGTACTTC. The chain carries TRBV19 and TRBJ2-7; 9 positions match TRBD1. Germline V gives CDR1 LNHDA, CDR2 SQIVND (reference sequence). Unmatched junction bases numbered 9, after V lost 6 bases and J lost 3 bases. CDR3 size: 15 residues. The full variable domain, rest sourced from reference TRBV19 and TRBJ2-7, is DGGITQSPKYLFRKEGQNVTLSCEQNLNHDAMYWYRQDPGQGLRLIYYSQIVNDFQKGDIAEGYSVSREKKESFPLTVTSAQKNPTAFYLCASSPNGQGIYEQYFGPGTRLTVT.

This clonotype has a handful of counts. The CDR3 loop is CSATLAELYNEQFF. The CDR3 DNA is TGCAGTGCTACTCTAGCGGAGCTCTACAATGAGCAGTTCTTC. This chain uses TRBV20-1 with TRBJ2-1, with TRBD2 matching over 7 bases. Germline V CDR1 and CDR2: DFQATT, SNEGSKA (reference sequence). The CDR3 has 14 residues. V dropped 4 bases and J dropped 3; count of bases not matched to a gene: 6.

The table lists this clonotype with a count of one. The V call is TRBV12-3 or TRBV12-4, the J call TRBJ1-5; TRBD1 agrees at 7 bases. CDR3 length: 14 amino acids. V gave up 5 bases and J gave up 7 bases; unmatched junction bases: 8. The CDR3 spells CASSPPDRSQPQHF. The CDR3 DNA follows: TGTGCCAGCAGTCCGCCGGACAGGTCGCAGCCCCAGCATTTT.

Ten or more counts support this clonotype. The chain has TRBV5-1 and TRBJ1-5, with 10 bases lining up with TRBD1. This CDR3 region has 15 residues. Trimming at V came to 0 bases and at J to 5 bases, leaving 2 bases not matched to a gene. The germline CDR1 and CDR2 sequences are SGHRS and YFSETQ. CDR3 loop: CASSLGGQGDQPQHF. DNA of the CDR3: TGCGCCAGCAGCTTGGGTGGACAGGGGGATCAGCCCCAGCATTTT. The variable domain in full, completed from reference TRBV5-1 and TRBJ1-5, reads KAGVTQTPRYLIKTRGQQVTLSCSPISGHRSVSWYQQTPGQGLQFLFEYFSETQRNKGNFPGRFSGRQFSNSRSEMNVSTLELGDSALYLCASSLGGQGDQPQHFGDGTRLSIL.

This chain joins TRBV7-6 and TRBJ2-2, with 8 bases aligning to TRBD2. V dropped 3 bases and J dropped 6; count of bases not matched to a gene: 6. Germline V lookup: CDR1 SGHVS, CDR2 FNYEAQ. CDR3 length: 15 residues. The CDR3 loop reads CASSLAGGQSGELFF. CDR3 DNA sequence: TGTGCCAGCAGCTTGGCGGGAGGACAATCCGGGGAGCTGTTTTTT. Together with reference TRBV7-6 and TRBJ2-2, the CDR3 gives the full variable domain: GAGVSQSPRYKVTKRGQDVALRCDPISGHVSLYWYRQALGQGPEFLTYFNYEAQQDKSGLPNDRFSAERPEGSISTLTIQRTEQRDSAMYRCASSLAGGQSGELFFGEGSRLTVL.

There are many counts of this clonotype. The CDR3: CASSSWTSGSSYEQYF. The CDR3 bases are TGTGCCAGCAGTTCCTGGACTAGCGGGAGCTCCTACGAGCAGTACTTC. The chain uses TRBV28 and TRBJ2-7, with 13 bases matching TRBD2. The CDR3 is 16 amino acids. The trim removed 4 bases at V and 0 bases at J, leaving 3 bases unmatched. CDR1 and CDR2 from the germline V gene are MDHEN and SYDVKM.

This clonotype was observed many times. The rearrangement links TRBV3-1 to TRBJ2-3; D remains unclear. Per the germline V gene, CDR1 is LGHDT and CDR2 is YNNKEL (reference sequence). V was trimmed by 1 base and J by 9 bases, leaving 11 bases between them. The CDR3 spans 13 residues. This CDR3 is CASSQVEATTQYF. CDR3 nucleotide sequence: TGTGCCAGCAGCCAAGTGGAAGCAACAACGCAGTATTTT.